This T cell receptor beta chain comes out of a study of regulatory T cells in long-lasting Graves disease. This clonotype has a count of ten or more. V was cut by 6 bases and J by 4 bases, with 13 bases left in between. The CDR3 runs to 13 residues. CDR1 SGHAT and CDR2 FQNNGV come from the germline V gene. The sample's time point: newly diagnosed GD, antithyroid drugs for less than 3 months. Following extraction of RNA from PBMCs, that RNA was used to make the TCR library. Researchers made TCR beta libraries by using iRepertoire HTBI primers and running Arm-PCR on CDR3 regions. One entry per CDR3 protein, called by TCRdb with MiXCR from the multiplex PCR reads. The sample holds roughly 560,000 distinct CDR3 sequences; 16% are singletons and the top ten take 20% to 25%. The data also belong to a second study, concerning T cells in Graves' hyperthyroidism and ophthalmopathy. That publication notes: The HTBI primer set was used in a first-round RT-PCR of the TCR CDR3.

The rearrangement joins TRBV11-2 to TRBJ2-7; D is perhaps TRBD1 (5 bases). Sequenced material: peripheral blood mononuclear cells (PBMCs), taken at new diagnosis, from a patient treated with antithyroid drugs. The sequence was obtained from a middle-aged woman with Graves disease. This CDR3 is CASSFGQSYEQYF. CDR3 DNA: TGTGCCAGCAGTTTCGGACAAAGTTACGAGCAGTACTTC. The full variable domain, in which reference TRBV11-2 and TRBJ2-7 provide the parts outside the CDR3, is EAGVAQSPRYKIIEKRQSVAFWCNPISGHATLYWYQQILGQGPKLLIQFQNNGVVDDSQLPKDRFSAERLKGVDSTLKIQPAKLEDSAVYLCASSFGQSYEQYFGPGTRLTVT.